These 3 T cell receptor beta chains share one sample of origin, sequenced in a study of shared clonotypes between healthy human individuals. Some clones are missing from TCRdb's copy, which holds only in-frame ones; the method was immunoSEQ multiplex PCR. The profile shows some 1 million clones, roughly 80% of them singletons. Sequencing was carried out using memory CD4+ T cells sorted from blood. Subset reported: CD45RA-negative fraction. The receptors shown here come from a man between 18 and 29 years old in good health.

V is TRBV11-2 and J is TRBJ2-1; no clear D. CDR1 SGHAT and CDR2 FQNNGV come from the germline V gene. V lost 0 bases to trimming and J lost 9 bases, with 3 bases between them. The CDR3 extends over 11 amino acids. In DNA, the CDR3 is TGTGCCAGCAGCTTAGAGACTGAGCAGTTCTTC. This gives the protein CASSLETEQFF.

The table lists this clone with a count of one. In DNA, the CDR3 is TGTGCCATCAGCAGGGATCGGGACATTCAGTACTTC. It is translated as CAISRDRDIQYF. The chain has TRBV10-3 and TRBJ2-4, with D possibly TRBD1 on 5 matching bases. Trimming removed 6 bases at V and 8 bases at J, with 11 bases between. The CDR3 loop spans 12 amino acids. Looked up from germline, CDR1 is ENHRY and CDR2 is SYGVKD.

V usage is TRBV29-1 and J usage is TRBJ2-1; 8 bases align to TRBD1. This CDR3 spans 15 amino acids. V shed 3 bases, J shed 8 bases, and the junction held 12 bases outside the gene matches. Germline V gene sequence: CDR1 SQVTM, CDR2 ANQGSEA. The CDR3 loop reads CSVDTGTGRVHEQFF. The DNA of the CDR3 is TGCAGCGTTGATACCGGGACAGGTAGGGTCCATGAGCAGTTCTTC.